This T cell receptor (beta chain) was documented in a study of blood T cell repertoires in COVID-19. Adults between roughly 18 and 100 years of age took part from fewer than 30 US areas. This clone came up once. Clones were read by immunoSEQ multiplex PCR, and TCRdb kept only the in-frame ones, dropping some. The profile covers hundreds of thousands of clones, with 70% to 90% appearing a single time and about 1.7% taken by the ten largest. CDR1 is MDHEN, CDR2 SYDVKM, per germline. V gave up 5 bases and J gave up 7 bases; unmatched junction bases: 8. The CDR3 totals 14 residues. The rearrangement joins TRBV28 to TRBJ1-1, with TRBD1 matching 9 bases. This TCR was sampled from a man aged 35 to 55 who had recovered from COVID-19. Sequences were obtained from PBMCs or T cells enriched from blood (not recorded which). The CDR3 DNA reads TGTGCCAGCAGTCTCACAGGGGGCGTGAATGAAGCTTTCTTT. Its protein product is CASSLTGGVNEAFF.